This T cell receptor (beta chain) emerged from a study of T cell changes during pregnancy in multiple sclerosis. This clone has just one count. Profiled with immunoSEQ multiplex PCR; TCRdb holds only in-frame clones, not every one. Of 55,000 to 80,000 clones in the sample, 80% to 95% were seen once. V lost 5 bases to trimming and J lost 4 bases; unmatched junction nucleotides: 8. From germline, CDR1 is SGHAT and CDR2 FQNNGV. This CDR3 has 15 amino acids. The source is a female donor with multiple sclerosis, enrolled in a pregnancy study. The rearrangement uses TRBV11-2 and TRBJ2-3, with 8 bases aligning to TRBD2. The sample was CD8+ T cells from peripheral blood mononuclear cells, taken in the second trimester of pregnancy. CDR3 region: CASSQALRGADTQYF. The CDR3 nucleotides read TGTGCCAGCAGCCAAGCTCTGCGGGGGGCAGATACGCAGTATTTT.